Presented here are 20 T cell receptor beta chains from one specimen sequenced in a study of blood T cell repertoires in COVID-19. Generated by immunoSEQ multiplex PCR, the TCRdb table keeps only in-frame clones and is missing some. The table has about 160,000 clones, about four fifths seen once; the top ten hold 3.4%. Sequenced: PBMCs or T cells enriched from blood (not recorded which). The receptors come from a woman in her sixties or seventies who had recovered from COVID-19.

This clone was counted once. V usage is TRBV15 and J usage is TRBJ1-1; 8 nucleotides align to TRBD1. Germline V gives CDR1 LNHNV, CDR2 YYDKDF (reference sequence). This CDR3 has 14 amino acids. J gave up 1 base and V 5 bases, and 3 bases lay outside the gene matches. The CDR3 is CATSGQGRNTEAFF. The CDR3 DNA reads as TGTGCCACCAGCGGACAGGGTAGGAACACTGAAGCTTTCTTT.

V and J are TRBV7-2 and TRBJ1-4, with D possibly TRBD1 on 5 matching bases. The germline gives CDR1 SGHTA, CDR2 FQGNSA. Between the trimmed V and J ends, which lost 4 bases and 3 bases, there was a span of 15 bases. The CDR3 has 16 amino acids. The CDR3 loop is CASSSIQGVPNEKLFF. DNA of the CDR3: TGTGCCAGCAGCTCAATTCAGGGTGTGCCTAATGAAAAACTGTTTTTT.

The chain combines TRBV7-3 with TRBJ1-3; D uncertain. The CDR3 runs to 14 residues. Between the trimmed V and J ends, which lost 5 bases and 0 bases, there was a span of 8 bases. Germline assignment: CDR1 SGHTA and CDR2 FQGTGA. CDR3 nucleotide sequence: TGTGCCAGCAGCCCCCAGGCCTCTGGAAACACCATATATTTT. It translates to CASSPQASGNTIYF.

The chain links TRBV2 to TRBJ2-6, with no clear D. CDR1 SNHLY and CDR2 FYNNEI come from the germline V gene. Deletions cut 3 bases from V and 3 bases from J, with 3 bases between. The CDR3 length is 13 residues. CDR3 sequence (DNA): TGTGCCAGCAGTGATTATGGGGCCAACGTCCTGACTTTC. This codes for CASSDYGANVLTF.

This rearrangement joins TRBV11-3 to TRBJ1-1, with D maybe TRBD1 (5 bases). This CDR3 comprises 13 residues. The V gene lost 0 bases and the J gene lost 4 bases, with 6 bases spanning the gap. The germline V gene has CDR1 SGHNT and CDR2 YENEEA. The CDR3 protein is CASSLDRGTEAFF. CDR3 nucleotide sequence: TGTGCCAGCAGCTTAGATAGGGGCACTGAAGCTTTCTTT.

CDR3 nucleotide sequence: TGCAGCGTTGAAGATCCCCCCGGGTCCGAGACCCAGTACTTC. This codes for CSVEDPPGSETQYF. The chain employs TRBV29-1 and TRBJ2-5; no firm D call. V gave up 0 bases and J gave up 5 bases, with 13 bases separating them. CDR1 is SQVTM and CDR2 is ANQGSEA in the germline V gene. The CDR3 covers 14 residues. Drawing the rest from reference TRBV29-1 and TRBJ2-5, the complete variable domain is SAVISQKPSRDICQRGTSLTIQCQVDSQVTMMFWYRQQPGQSLTLIATANQGSEATYESGFVIDKFPISRPNLTFSTLTVSNMSPEDSSIYLCSVEDPPGSETQYFGPGTRLLVL.

CDR3 nucleotide sequence: TGTGCCAGCAGCCAAAACAGGGACCAGCCCCAGCATTTT. Encoded protein: CASSQNRDQPQHF. The V gene is TRBV6-5, the J gene TRBJ1-5; maybe TRBD1 (6 bases). Germline V gives CDR1 MNHEY, CDR2 SVGAGI. The CDR3 has 13 residues. V was clipped by 6 bases and J by 7 bases, with 13 bases between them.

The genes are TRBV6-5 and TRBJ2-7; TRBD1 might be the D (6 bases). The CDR3 has 14 residues. The germline gives CDR1 MNHEY, CDR2 SVGAGI. V was cut by 0 bases and J by 9 bases, with 15 bases left in between. Written as DNA, the CDR3 is TGTGCCAGCAGTTACTCCGGGACACTTGAAGGGCAGTACTTC. This sequence encodes CASSYSGTLEGQYF.

The V call is TRBV19, the J call TRBJ1-6, with D uncertain. The CDR3 contains 13 residues. Trimming stripped 8 bases from V and 3 bases from J, with 8 bases between. Germline CDR1 LNHDA, CDR2 SQIVND (reference sequence). The CDR3 spells CASRRDYNSPLHF. Here the CDR3 DNA reads TGTGCCAGTCGGAGGGACTATAATTCACCCCTCCACTTT.

The V and J genes are TRBV30 and TRBJ1-2, with D uncertain. V dropped 0 bases and J dropped 8 bases, with 10 bases sitting between them. Germline V gene data show CDR1 as GTSNPN and CDR2 as SVGIG (reference sequence). This CDR3 spans 12 amino acids. CDR3 in DNA: TGTGCCTGGAGTGTACCGCCAGGCGGCTACACCTTC. Its protein is CAWSVPPGGYTF.

The gene calls are TRBV5-8 and TRBJ1-3; TRBD1 might be the D (5 bases). The CDR3 extends over 16 amino acids. V lost 5 bases, J lost 0 bases, and 15 bases lay in between. In germline, CDR1 is SGHTS, CDR2 YDEGEE. CDR3 nucleotide sequence: TGTGCCAGCAGGCGTGGGACTTCCATCTCTGGAAACACCATATATTTT. It encodes CASRRGTSISGNTIYF.

This clone was detected ten times or more. The chain recombines TRBV5-6 with TRBJ1-3; D uncertain. This CDR3 comprises 16 residues. V was shortened by 0 bases and J by 2 bases, with 12 bases between the two germline ends. Germline assignment: CDR1 SGHDT and CDR2 YYEEEE. The CDR3 loop reads CASSLVAGAAGNTIYF. The CDR3 DNA follows: TGTGCCAGCAGCTTGGTCGCGGGAGCTGCTGGAAACACCATATATTTT.

The CDR3 loop is CASSRPGLADLQETQYF. Here the CDR3 DNA reads TGTGCCAGCAGCCGCCCGGGACTAGCGGACCTTCAAGAGACCCAGTACTTC. The rearrangement joins TRBV14 to TRBJ2-5, with 11 nucleotides matching TRBD2. The length of the CDR3 is 17 residues. Per the germline V gene, CDR1 is SGHDN and CDR2 is FVKESK. J was trimmed by 2 bases and V by 4 bases; bases with no gene match: 9.

This rearrangement joins TRBV2 to TRBJ1-2, with TRBD1 as a possible D gene (6 bases). This CDR3 comprises 13 residues. Trimming took off 3 bases at V and 8 bases at J, with 13 bases between the two ends. Germline CDR1 and CDR2: SNHLY and FYNNEI. The CDR3 reads CASSDQGMGGYTF. CDR3 nucleotide sequence: TGTGCCAGCAGTGATCAGGGGATGGGCGGCTACACCTTC.

The gene calls are TRBV5-4 and TRBJ2-2, with 9 bases lining up with TRBD2. The V segment lost 0 bases and the J segment 2 bases; nucleotides outside the gene matches: 11. The CDR3 is 19 amino acids. Germline lookup yields CDR1 SGHNT and CDR2 YYREEE (reference sequence). The CDR3 sequence: CASSLAKSGGLLNTGELFF. The CDR3, as DNA: TGTGCCAGCAGCTTGGCCAAGAGCGGGGGGCTCCTAAACACCGGGGAGCTGTTTTTT.

DNA for the CDR3: TGCGCCAGCAGCCGATTCCCTAAGGATCAGGTCTATGGCTACACCTTC. Translation gives CASSRFPKDQVYGYTF. The rearrangement joins TRBV4-1 to TRBJ1-2; D is unclear. The CDR3 extends over 16 amino acids. V lost 4 bases to trimming and J lost 4 bases, with 19 bases between them. Germline CDR1 and CDR2: MGHRA and YSYEKL.

The chain links TRBV4-1 to TRBJ2-1; TRBD2 agrees at 7 bases. CDR1 and CDR2 (germline): MGHRA, YSYEKL. The ends lost 0 bases at V and 0 bases at J; junction bases unmatched: 5. There are 17 residues in the CDR3. This CDR3 is CASSQDVAGFSYNEQFF. For the CDR3, the DNA is TGCGCCAGCAGCCAAGACGTAGCGGGTTTCTCCTACAATGAGCAGTTCTTC.

The V gene is TRBV4-1, the J gene TRBJ2-7, with D possibly matching TRBD2 (6 bases). Between the trimmed V and J ends, which lost 8 bases and 5 bases, there was a span of 16 bases. CDR1 and CDR2 from the germline V gene are MGHRA and YSYEKL. This CDR3 is built from 13 residues. CDR3: CASGPRLGDEQYF. DNA for the CDR3: TGCGCCAGCGGGCCGCGACTAGGCGACGAGCAGTACTTC.

This clone appeared a single time. The chain carries TRBV19 and TRBJ1-6; D is unclear. The germline V gene encodes CDR1 LNHDA and CDR2 SQIVND (reference sequence). The CDR3 runs to 14 residues. V dropped 8 bases and J dropped 0 bases, with 8 bases sitting between them. The CDR3 reads CASQAGSYNSPLHF. The CDR3 DNA reads as TGTGCCAGTCAGGCCGGCTCCTATAATTCACCCCTCCACTTT.

V and J are TRBV9 and TRBJ1-2; D is uncertain. Germline-derived CDR1 and CDR2 are SGDLS and YYNGEE. The V end was cut by 3 bases, the J end by 7 bases, with 16 bases between. CDR3 length equals 14 residues. DNA for the CDR3: TGTGCCAGCAGCGCACTAGATTCCTCGGGTGGCTACACCTTC. Its translation is CASSALDSSGGYTF.